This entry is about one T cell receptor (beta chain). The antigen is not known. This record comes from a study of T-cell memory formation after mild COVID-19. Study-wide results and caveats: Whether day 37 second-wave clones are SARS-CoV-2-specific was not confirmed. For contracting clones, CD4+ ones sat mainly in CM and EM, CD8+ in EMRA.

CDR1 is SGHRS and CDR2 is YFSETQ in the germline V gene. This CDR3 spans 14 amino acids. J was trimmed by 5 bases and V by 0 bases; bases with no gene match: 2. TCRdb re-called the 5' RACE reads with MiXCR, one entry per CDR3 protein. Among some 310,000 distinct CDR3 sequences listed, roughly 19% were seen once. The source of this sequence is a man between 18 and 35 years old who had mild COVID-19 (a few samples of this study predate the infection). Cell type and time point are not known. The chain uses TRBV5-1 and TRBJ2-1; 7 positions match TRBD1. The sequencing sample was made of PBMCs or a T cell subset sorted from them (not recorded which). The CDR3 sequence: CASSLGGQDNEQFF. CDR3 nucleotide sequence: TGCGCCAGCAGCTTGGGCGGACAGGACAATGAGCAGTTCTTC.